These T cell receptor beta chains were read from a single sample in a study of early T cells in non-severe SARS-CoV-2 infection. TCRdb used MiXCR to reprocess the 5' RACE reads, holding one entry per CDR3 protein. The sample records tens of thousands of distinct CDR3 sequences, around 11% being singletons. Material: whole blood, obtained at baseline. These receptors were collected from an adult who was a healthcare worker with PCR-confirmed SARS-CoV-2 infection or an uninfected control (not recorded which). CDR3s include the opening cysteine and the closing phenylalanine or tryptophan. The D gene is left open where the match is weak. Some rows mark clone size as missing; the rest say once, few, many or name a class of expanded clone.

TRBJ1-2 | TRBD1 | TRBV18 | - | TGTGCCAGCTCGCCCCGGGGTCGGGACAGGGAGGCCTATGGCTACACCTTC | CASSPRGRDREAYGYTF
TRBJ2-1 | - | TRBV30 | - | TGTGCCTGGAGTGGTTATGGGTCGTGGTCTAGCATAACCAATGAGCAGTTCTTC | CAWSGYGSWSSITNEQFF
TRBJ1-1 | - | TRBV20-1 | many | TGCAGTGCTACCCTCCTAGACAGTTGGAACACTGAAGCTTTCTTT | CSATLLDSWNTEAFF
TRBJ1-1 | - | TRBV10-3 | few | TGTGCCATCAGTGGAGGGTTCAGCGGGGGCCCGCGGACTGAAGCTTTCTTT | CAISGGFSGGPRTEAFF
TRBJ2-5 | - | TRBV5-1 | - | TGCGCCAGCAGCTTGGCCAACGGAAACCAAGAGACCCAGTACTTC | CASSLANGNQETQYF
TRBJ2-7 | TRBD2 | TRBV11-2 | - | TGTGCCAGCAGCTTCTTCGGCACTAGCGTGGAGCAGTACTTC | CASSFFGTSVEQYF
TRBJ1-1 | TRBD1 | TRBV20-1 | few | TGCAGTGCTAGAGACGGGACAGCCCATGGGGCTTTCTTT | CSARDGTAHGAFF
TRBJ2-5 | - | TRBV6-2/TRBV6-3 | - | TGTGCCAGCAGCCAGGGGCCCGAGACCCAGTACTTC | CASSQGPETQYF
TRBJ2-7 | - | TRBV4-3 | few | TGCGCCAGCAGCCAAGATGTTTTAGCCTACGAGCAGTACTTC | CASSQDVLAYEQYF
TRBJ2-5 | - | TRBV11-2 | once | TGTGCCAGCAGCTCCAATAGGGGTAGGGGCGGAAAGACCCAGTACTTC | CASSSNRGRGGKTQYF
TRBJ2-6 | TRBD1 | TRBV5-4 | - | TGTGCCAGCAGACCGGGACAGATTGGGGCCAACGTCCTGACTTTC | CASRPGQIGANVLTF
TRBJ1-3 | - | TRBV4-1 | - | TGCGCCAGCAGCCACAGAGGCTTCTCTGGAAACACCATATATTTT | CASSHRGFSGNTIYF
TRBJ1-1 | - | TRBV10-2 | few | TGCGCCAGCAGGGAATGGGAGGAAGCTTTCTTT | CASREWEEAFF
TRBJ1-6 | TRBD1 | TRBV7-6 | - | TGTGCCAGCAGCCAGAGAGGGCAGGGGGCACAAAATTCACCCCTCCACTTT | CASSQRGQGAQNSPLHF
TRBJ1-2 | - | TRBV20-1 | - | TGCAGTGCTAGAGCCCTGGAGGGGTCGAACCTTGAGGGCTACACCTTC | CSARALEGSNLEGYTF